Each of the 24 T cell receptor beta chains below was sequenced from the same sample in a study of blood T cell repertoires in COVID-19. Profiling relied on immunoSEQ multiplex PCR, and the TCRdb table lists in-frame clones only, not all of them. The sample lists under 200,000 clones, about 86% occurring once. Sequencing was carried out using peripheral blood. The origin of the receptors is a man over 45 with active or convalescent COVID-19.

This chain links TRBV7-9 with TRBJ2-7; the D gene is possibly TRBD2 (6 bases). V lost 1 base to trimming and J lost 3 bases, with 10 bases between them. Germline V gene data show CDR1 as SEHNR and CDR2 as FQNEAQ (reference sequence). CDR3 length: 14 amino acids. For the CDR3, the DNA is TGTGCCAGCAGCTTAGTTGGAGGGAGCTACGAGCAGTACTTC. Its translation is CASSLVGGSYEQYF.

The V call is TRBV19, the J call TRBJ1-5; TRBD1 aligns across 7 bases. CDR1 is LNHDA and CDR2 is SQIVND in the germline V gene (reference sequence). This CDR3 contains 16 residues. Losses at the gene ends were 3 bases for V and 6 bases for J; bases not matched to a gene: 11. The chain's CDR3 is CASSIGNQGVIQPQHF. DNA of the CDR3: TGTGCCAGTAGTATTGGGAATCAGGGGGTGATTCAGCCCCAGCATTTT. The whole variable domain, remainder taken from reference TRBV19 and TRBJ1-5, is DGGITQSPKYLFRKEGQNVTLSCEQNLNHDAMYWYRQDPGQGLRLIYYSQIVNDFQKGDIAEGYSVSREKKESFPLTVTSAQKNPTAFYLCASSIGNQGVIQPQHFGDGTRLSIL.

The genes are TRBV29-1 and TRBJ2-1, with D tentatively TRBD2 (5 bases). From germline, CDR1 is SQVTM and CDR2 ANQGSEA. This CDR3 spans 11 amino acids. Trimming took off 7 bases at V and 7 bases at J, with 11 bases between the two ends. Here the CDR3 reads CSGSQRNEQFF. For the CDR3, the DNA is TGCAGCGGCAGTCAGCGGAATGAGCAGTTCTTC.

This clone was seen only once. V and J are TRBV12-2 and TRBJ2-7; TRBD2, the D gene given by the table, was not confirmed from the DNA. TRBV12-2 is assigned pseudogene status. The CDR3 extends over 14 amino acids. The CDR3: CASRRDSSRSEQYF. The CDR3 coding sequence is TGTGCAAGTCGCCGGGACTCTTCGAGGAGCGAGCAGTACTTC.

This chain links TRBV18 with TRBJ2-3; 15 positions agree with TRBD2. With V trimmed by 5 bases and J by 2 bases, 2 bases remained unmatched. Germline V gene sequence: CDR1 KGHSH, CDR2 LQKENI. The CDR3 covers 16 residues. The CDR3 loop is CASSRTSGRATDTQYF. The CDR3 DNA follows: TGTGCCAGCTCAAGGACTAGCGGGAGGGCCACAGATACGCAGTATTTT.

CDR3 protein: CASSVAQGENTIYF. In DNA form, the CDR3 reads TGTGCCAGCAGCGTAGCCCAGGGGGAAAACACCATATATTTT. The V gene is TRBV9, the J gene TRBJ1-3; 7 nucleotides match TRBD1. Trimming cost V 0 bases and J 6 bases; bases outside gene matches: 3. Per germline, CDR1 SGDLS and CDR2 YYNGEE. The CDR3 is 14 residues long.

The V and J genes are TRBV3-1 (or the pseudogene TRBV3-2) and TRBJ1-3; D is possibly TRBD1 (6 bases). The DNA end is more similar to TRBJ2-2, so the J call may be wrong. Germline loops: CDR1 LGHDT, CDR2 YNNKEL (reference sequence). This CDR3 contains 18 residues. As DNA, the CDR3 is TGTGCCAGCAGCCCGGGACATCATCCTAGGGTGGGCACCGGGGAGCTGTTTTTT. Its translation is CASSPGHHPRVGTGELFF.

CDR3 residues: CASSYGQELGEGEAFF. CDR3 sequence (DNA): TGTGCCAGCAGTTACGGGCAGGAACTTGGGGAGGGTGAAGCTTTCTTT. J is TRBJ1-1 and V is TRBV6-5; D unresolved. Trimming removed 2 bases at V and 7 bases at J, with 20 bases between. This CDR3 contains 16 residues. The V gene's germline CDR1 is MNHEY and CDR2 SVGAGI.

The chain links TRBV27 to TRBJ2-3, with 11 nucleotides matching TRBD2. CDR3 length: 17 residues. The trim removed 5 bases at V and 5 bases at J, leaving 12 bases unmatched. From germline, CDR1 is MNHEY and CDR2 SMNVEV (reference sequence). The CDR3: CASSILYLGLAEDTQYF. Written as DNA, the CDR3 is TGTGCCAGCAGTATCCTCTACCTGGGACTAGCGGAAGATACGCAGTATTTT.

The chain combines TRBV12-5 with TRBJ1-2, with D perhaps matching TRBD1 (5 bases). The CDR3 loop spans 19 amino acids. Germline V lookup: CDR1 LGHNT, CDR2 FRNRAP. Trimming removed 0 bases from V and 4 bases from J, with 24 bases in between. CDR3 DNA sequence: TGTGCTAGTGGTTTGGTACGGCTCGTCCGGGGGAGGGGATTCTATGGCTACACCTTC. Translation: CASGLVRLVRGRGFYGYTF.

The chain links TRBV7-9 to TRBJ2-7; 10 nucleotides match TRBD2. This CDR3 is 16 amino acids long. V was clipped by 2 bases and J by 0 bases; unmatched bases: 4. Germline CDR1 SEHNR, CDR2 FQNEAQ (reference sequence). Written as DNA, the CDR3 is TGTGCCAGCAGCTTAATTTTAGCGGGAGGCTCCTACGAGCAGTACTTC. It is translated as CASSLILAGGSYEQYF. Looking up the rest from reference TRBV7-9 and TRBJ2-7 gives the full variable domain: DTGVSQNPRHKITKRGQNVTFRCDPISEHNRLYWYRQTLGQGPEFLTYFQNEAQLEKSRLLSDRFSAERPKGSFSTLEIQRTEQGDSAMYLCASSLILAGGSYEQYFGPGTRLTVT.

The DNA for the CDR3 is TGCGCCAGCAGCTTGCAAGGGGGCTCCGGGAACACTGAAGCTTTCTTT. It is translated as CASSLQGGSGNTEAFF. The rearrangement links TRBV5-1 to TRBJ1-1, with 7 bases aligning to TRBD1. CDR1 and CDR2 from the germline V gene are SGHRS and YFSETQ. The CDR3 consists of 16 residues. The trim removed 1 base at V and 1 base at J, leaving 7 bases unmatched.

The CDR3, as DNA: TGTGCCAGCAGCCACCGACAGGGGGCCGACTACGAGCAGTACTTC. As protein: CASSHRQGADYEQYF. The chain recombines TRBV13 with TRBJ2-7; the match to TRBD1 covers 10 bases. CDR1 is PRHDT and CDR2 is FYEKMQ in the germline V gene (reference sequence). This CDR3 is built from 15 residues. Trimming took 5 bases from V and 3 from J; bases not matched to a gene: 7. The whole variable domain, remainder taken from reference TRBV13 and TRBJ2-7, is AAGVIQSPRHLIKEKRETATLKCYPIPRHDTVYWYQQGPGQDPQFLISFYEKMQSDKGSIPDRFSAQQFSDYHSELNMSSLELGDSALYFCASSHRQGADYEQYFGPGTRLTVT.

This clone came up many times. V and J are TRBV5-4 and TRBJ2-7, with TRBD2 matching 8 bases. Unmatched junction bases numbered 5, after V lost 0 bases and J lost 3 bases. This CDR3 has 15 residues. The germline V gene has CDR1 SGHNT and CDR2 YYREEE (reference sequence). CDR3 residues: CASSLVGLVNYEQYF. CDR3 DNA sequence: TGTGCCAGCAGCTTGGTGGGACTAGTTAACTACGAGCAGTACTTC.

This clone occurred once. The chain is built from TRBV19 and TRBJ2-7, with D perhaps TRBD2 (5 bases). The length of the CDR3 is 15 residues. Per the germline V gene, CDR1 is LNHDA and CDR2 is SQIVND (reference sequence). Deletions cut 3 bases from V and 2 bases from J, with 14 bases between. The CDR3 region is CASSMLAGRAYEQYF. The CDR3 nucleotides are TGTGCCAGTAGTATGCTGGCGGGCCGGGCCTACGAGCAGTACTTC.

Regarding this clone: At one boundary the junction diverges from the germline segment, which might be a read error. The chain is built from TRBV6-2 or TRBV6-3 and TRBJ2-3; 12 bases fit TRBD2. The CDR3 is 18 residues long. CDR1 is MNHEY and CDR2 is SVGEGT in the germline V gene. The CDR3 region is CASSYSTKLAGGPDTQYF. The CDR3 bases are TGTGCCAGCAGCTACTCCACAAAACTAGCGGGAGGACCGGATACGCAGTATTTT.

This chain joins TRBV4-2 and TRBJ2-3; tentative D call: TRBD2 (5 bases). The ends were cut back, 1 base at V and 1 base at J, with 12 bases in the middle. The CDR3 runs to 16 residues. In germline, CDR1 is LGHNA, CDR2 YNFKEQ. The chain's CDR3 is CASSQVSTSRTDTQYF. The DNA for the CDR3 is TGTGCCAGCAGCCAAGTATCCACTAGTCGCACAGATACGCAGTATTTT.

This rearrangement joins TRBV14 to TRBJ2-2, with a weak D call TRBD1 (6 bases). Per germline, CDR1 SGHDN and CDR2 FVKESK. The V and J ends lost 4 bases and 6 bases respectively, with 12 bases between them. CDR3 length: 14 amino acids. The CDR3 sequence is CASSPWTEAGELFF. DNA for the CDR3: TGTGCCAGCAGCCCATGGACAGAGGCCGGGGAGCTGTTTTTT.

This clone was recorded only once. J is TRBJ1-1 and V is TRBV9, with 9 bases that match TRBD1. The CDR3 length is 16 residues. V lost 3 bases and J lost 3; bases outside the gene matches: 9. CDR1 and CDR2 from the germline V gene are SGDLS and YYNGEE. The CDR3 is CASSETWGQGDTEAFF. The CDR3, as DNA: TGTGCCAGCAGCGAAACTTGGGGACAGGGAGACACTGAAGCTTTCTTT.

The CDR3 coding sequence is TGTGCCAGTAGAGAACAGGGTAGGATTGAAGCTTTCTTT. Amino acids: CASREQGRIEAFF. The V gene is TRBV19, the J gene TRBJ1-1, with D possibly being TRBD1 (6 bases). Per the germline V gene, CDR1 is LNHDA and CDR2 is SQIVND (reference sequence). The length of the CDR3 is 13 residues. V dropped 6 bases and J dropped 7 bases, with 15 bases sitting between them.

The V call is TRBV29-1, the J call TRBJ2-5; possibly TRBD2 for D (7 bases). The CDR3 is 14 amino acids. In germline, CDR1 is SQVTM, CDR2 ANQGSEA. The V end was cut by 1 base, the J end by 5 bases, with 14 bases between. CDR3 in amino acids: CSVEVGGVGETQYF. DNA of the CDR3: TGCAGCGTTGAAGTAGGGGGGGTTGGGGAGACCCAGTACTTC.

The chain links TRBV19 to TRBJ2-2; 7 bases are shared with TRBD2. With V trimmed by 7 bases and J by 5 bases, 13 bases remained unmatched. This CDR3 comprises 16 residues. Germline V gene data show CDR1 as LNHDA and CDR2 as SQIVND (reference sequence). CDR3 sequence reads: CASKPWSSGETGELFF. CDR3 nucleotides: TGTGCCAGTAAGCCCTGGTCTAGCGGAGAGACCGGGGAGCTGTTTTTT.

The chain recombines TRBV5-1 with TRBJ2-7; a possible D gene is TRBD1 (6 bases). This CDR3 region has 15 residues. Trimming pared 2 bases from V and 0 bases from J, leaving 12 bases between. Germline CDR1 SGHRS, CDR2 YFSETQ. The CDR3 is CASSLRDTASYEQYF. The CDR3 nucleotides are TGCGCCAGCAGCTTACGGGACACCGCCTCCTACGAGCAGTACTTC.

This clone was counted between two and nine times. The chain couples TRBV19 to TRBJ1-1; 7 nucleotides agree with TRBD1. Germline V lookup: CDR1 LNHDA, CDR2 SQIVND (reference sequence). Germline trimming cut 6 bases from V and 0 bases from J; bases unmatched to any gene: 7. The CDR3 has 15 amino acids. The CDR3 sequence is CASRTTGAVNTEAFF. In DNA, the CDR3 is TGTGCCAGTAGGACAACAGGGGCGGTGAACACTGAAGCTTTCTTT.